This T cell receptor beta chain emerged from a study of cytomegalovirus exposure and HLA in healthy donors. Findings and caveats of the study: In vitro testing confirmed a few CMV-associated chains as specific for CMV antigens. A classifier reportedly called cytomegalovirus status with high sensitivity and specificity. The authors listed 150 to 200 TCR beta chains as cytomegalovirus-associated.

As for this clone: Its antigen is not identified.

The protocol was immunoSEQ multiplex PCR, while the TCRdb copy is restricted to in-frame clones and leaves out a portion. The sample has over 150,000 clones, 70% to 90% seen once. The donors were in the approximately 120-subject validation cohort, distinct from the approximately 730-subject first cohort. The CDR3 length is 14 residues. Germline V lookup: CDR1 SNHLY, CDR2 FYNNEI. J gave up 2 bases and V 4 bases, and 2 bases lay outside the gene matches. The sequence was collected from a human donor in good health. Input material: PBMCs. This sequence joins TRBV2 and TRBJ2-5; 9 bases map to TRBD1. CDR3 loop: CASSVGQGQETQYF. The DNA of the CDR3 is TGTGCCAGCAGTGTCGGACAGGGGCAAGAGACCCAGTACTTC.